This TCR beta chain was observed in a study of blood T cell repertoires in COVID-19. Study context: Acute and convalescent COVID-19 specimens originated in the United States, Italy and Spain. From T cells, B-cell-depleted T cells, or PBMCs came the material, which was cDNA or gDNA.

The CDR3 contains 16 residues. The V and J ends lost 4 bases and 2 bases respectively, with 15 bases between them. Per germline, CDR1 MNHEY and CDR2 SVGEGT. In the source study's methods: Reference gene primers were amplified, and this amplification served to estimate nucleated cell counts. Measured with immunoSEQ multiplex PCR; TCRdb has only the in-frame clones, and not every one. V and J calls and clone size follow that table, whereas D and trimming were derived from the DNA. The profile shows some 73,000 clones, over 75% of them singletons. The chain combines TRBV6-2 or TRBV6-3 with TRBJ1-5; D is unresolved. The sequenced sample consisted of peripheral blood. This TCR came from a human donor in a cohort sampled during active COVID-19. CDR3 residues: CASSLSKRAGNQPQHF. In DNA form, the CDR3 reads TGTGCCAGCAGTTTGAGCAAGCGCGCCGGCAATCAGCCCCAGCATTTT.